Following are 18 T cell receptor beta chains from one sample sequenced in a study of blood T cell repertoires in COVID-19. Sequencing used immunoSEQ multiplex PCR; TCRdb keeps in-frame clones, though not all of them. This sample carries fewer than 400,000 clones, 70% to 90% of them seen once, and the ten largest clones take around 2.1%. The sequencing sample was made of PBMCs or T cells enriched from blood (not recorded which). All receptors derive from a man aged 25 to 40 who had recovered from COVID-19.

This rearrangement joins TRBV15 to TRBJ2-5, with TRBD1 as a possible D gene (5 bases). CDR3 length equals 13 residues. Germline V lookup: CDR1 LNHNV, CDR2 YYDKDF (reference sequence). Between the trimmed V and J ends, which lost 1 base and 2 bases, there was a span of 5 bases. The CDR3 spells CATSRGQQETQYF. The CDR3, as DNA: TGTGCCACCAGCAGAGGACAGCAAGAGACCCAGTACTTC. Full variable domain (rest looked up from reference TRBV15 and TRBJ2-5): DAMVIQNPRYQVTQFGKPVTLSCSQTLNHNVMYWYQQKSSQAPKLLFHYYDKDFNNEADTPDNFQSRRPNTSFCFLDIRSPGLGDTAMYLCATSRGQQETQYFGPGTRLLVL.

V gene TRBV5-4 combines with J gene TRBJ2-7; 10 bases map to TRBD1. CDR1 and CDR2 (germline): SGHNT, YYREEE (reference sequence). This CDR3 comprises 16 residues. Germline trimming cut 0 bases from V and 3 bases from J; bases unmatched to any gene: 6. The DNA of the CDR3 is TGTGCCAGCAGCTTGGGGGGACAGGGGCAACACTACGAGCAGTACTTC. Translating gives CASSLGGQGQHYEQYF.

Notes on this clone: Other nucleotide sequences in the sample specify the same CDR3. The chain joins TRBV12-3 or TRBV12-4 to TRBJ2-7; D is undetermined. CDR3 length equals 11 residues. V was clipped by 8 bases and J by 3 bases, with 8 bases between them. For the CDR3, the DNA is TGTGCCAGCTCTAGAGACTACGAGCAGTACTTC. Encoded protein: CASSRDYEQYF.

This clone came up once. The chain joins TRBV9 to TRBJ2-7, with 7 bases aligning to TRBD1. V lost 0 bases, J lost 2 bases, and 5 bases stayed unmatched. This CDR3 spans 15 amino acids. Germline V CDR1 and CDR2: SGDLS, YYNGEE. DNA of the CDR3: TGTGCCAGCAGCGTAGGGGGACAGAAAACCTACGAGCAGTACTTC. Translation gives CASSVGGQKTYEQYF.

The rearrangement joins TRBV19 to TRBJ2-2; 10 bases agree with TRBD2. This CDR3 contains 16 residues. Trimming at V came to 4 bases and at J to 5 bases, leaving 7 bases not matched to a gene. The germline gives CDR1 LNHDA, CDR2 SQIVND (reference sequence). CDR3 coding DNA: TGTGCCAGTAGTAGATCTAGCGGGGGAGTTACCGGGGAGCTGTTTTTT. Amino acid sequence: CASSRSSGGVTGELFF.

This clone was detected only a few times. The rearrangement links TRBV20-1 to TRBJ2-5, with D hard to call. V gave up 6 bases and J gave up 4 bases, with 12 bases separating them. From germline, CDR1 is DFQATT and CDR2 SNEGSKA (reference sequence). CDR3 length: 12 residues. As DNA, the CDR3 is TGCAGTGCCAGTCTCCACAGAGAGACCCAGTACTTC. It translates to CSASLHRETQYF.

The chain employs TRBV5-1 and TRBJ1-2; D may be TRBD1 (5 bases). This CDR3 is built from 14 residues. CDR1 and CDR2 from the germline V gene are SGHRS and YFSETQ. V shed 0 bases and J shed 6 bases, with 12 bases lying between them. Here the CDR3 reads CASSLGARVDGYTF. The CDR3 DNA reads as TGCGCCAGCAGCTTGGGGGCCAGGGTGGATGGCTACACCTTC.

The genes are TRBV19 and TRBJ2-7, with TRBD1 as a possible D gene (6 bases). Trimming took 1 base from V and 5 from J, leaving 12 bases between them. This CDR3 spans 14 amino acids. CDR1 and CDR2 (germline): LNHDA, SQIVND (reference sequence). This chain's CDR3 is CASSIGDIGDEQYF. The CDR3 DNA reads TGTGCCAGTAGTATAGGGGACATCGGGGACGAGCAGTACTTC.

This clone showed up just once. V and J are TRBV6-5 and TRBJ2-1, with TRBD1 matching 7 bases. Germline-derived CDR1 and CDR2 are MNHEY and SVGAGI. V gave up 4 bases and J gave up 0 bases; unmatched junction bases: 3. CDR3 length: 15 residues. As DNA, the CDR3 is TGTGCCAGCAGTTTAACAGGGGCCTCCTACAATGAGCAGTTCTTC. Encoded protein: CASSLTGASYNEQFF.

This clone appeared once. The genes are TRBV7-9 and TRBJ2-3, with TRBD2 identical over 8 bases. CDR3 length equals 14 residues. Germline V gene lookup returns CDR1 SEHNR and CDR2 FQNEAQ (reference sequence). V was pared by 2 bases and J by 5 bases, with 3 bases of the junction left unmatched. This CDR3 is CASSLSGGRDTQYF. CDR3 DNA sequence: TGTGCCAGCAGCTTATCGGGGGGGCGAGATACGCAGTATTTT.

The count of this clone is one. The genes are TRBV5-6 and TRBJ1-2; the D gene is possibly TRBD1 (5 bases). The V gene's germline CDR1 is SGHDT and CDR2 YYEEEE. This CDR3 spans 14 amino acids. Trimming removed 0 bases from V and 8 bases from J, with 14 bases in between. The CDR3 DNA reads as TGTGCCAGCAGCTTGGCCGCGGGGAGGGGAGGCTACACCTTC. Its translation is CASSLAAGRGGYTF.

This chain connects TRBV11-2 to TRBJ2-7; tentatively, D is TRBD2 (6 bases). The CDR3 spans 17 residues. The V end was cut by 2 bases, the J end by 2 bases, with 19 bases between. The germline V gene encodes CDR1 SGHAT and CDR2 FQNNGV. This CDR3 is CASSLTRGRGRTYEQYF. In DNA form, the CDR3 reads TGTGCCAGCAGCTTAACGCGGGGAAGGGGCAGGACCTACGAGCAGTACTTC.

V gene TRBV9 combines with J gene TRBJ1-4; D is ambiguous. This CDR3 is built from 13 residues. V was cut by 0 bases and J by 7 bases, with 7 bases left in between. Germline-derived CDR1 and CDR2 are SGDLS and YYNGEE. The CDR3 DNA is TGTGCCAGCAGCGTAGACTACGCTGAAAAACTGTTTTTT. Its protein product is CASSVDYAEKLFF.

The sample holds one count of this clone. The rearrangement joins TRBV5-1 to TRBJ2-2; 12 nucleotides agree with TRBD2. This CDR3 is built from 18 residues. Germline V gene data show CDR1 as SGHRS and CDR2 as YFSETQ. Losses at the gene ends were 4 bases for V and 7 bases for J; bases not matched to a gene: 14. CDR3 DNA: TGCGCCAGCAGCGGCGGCCTAGCGGGGGGGCTCGCGGACGGGGAGCTGTTTTTT. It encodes CASSGGLAGGLADGELFF.

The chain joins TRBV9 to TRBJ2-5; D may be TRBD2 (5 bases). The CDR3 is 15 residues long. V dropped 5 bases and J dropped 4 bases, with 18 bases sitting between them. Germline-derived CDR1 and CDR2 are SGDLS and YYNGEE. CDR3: CASSVLLGRGETQYF. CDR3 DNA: TGTGCCAGCAGTGTCCTTCTGGGTCGGGGAGAGACCCAGTACTTC.

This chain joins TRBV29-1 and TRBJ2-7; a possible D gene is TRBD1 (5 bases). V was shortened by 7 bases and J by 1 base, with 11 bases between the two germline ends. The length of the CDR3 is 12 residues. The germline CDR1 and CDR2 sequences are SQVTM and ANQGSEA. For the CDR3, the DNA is TGCAGCGCTCAGACAGTATCCTACGAGCAGTACTTC. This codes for CSAQTVSYEQYF.

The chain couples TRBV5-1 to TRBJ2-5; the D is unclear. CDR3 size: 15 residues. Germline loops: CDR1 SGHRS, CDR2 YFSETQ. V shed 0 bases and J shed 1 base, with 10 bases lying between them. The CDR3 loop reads CASSLDRQVQETQYF. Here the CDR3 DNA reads TGCGCCAGCAGCTTGGACCGCCAGGTCCAAGAGACCCAGTACTTC.

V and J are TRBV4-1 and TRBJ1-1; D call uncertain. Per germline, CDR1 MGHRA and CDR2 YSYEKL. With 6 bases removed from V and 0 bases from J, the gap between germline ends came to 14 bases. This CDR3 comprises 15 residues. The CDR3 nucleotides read TGCGCCAGCAGGGTACTCGCGGGCGTGAACACTGAAGCTTTCTTT. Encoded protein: CASRVLAGVNTEAFF.